Each of the 17 T cell receptor beta chains below was sequenced from the same sample in a study of T cells expressing NK-cell markers. After re-calling the 5' RACE reads, TCRdb lists one entry per CDR3 protein, DNA absent. The specimen's table records about 260,000 distinct CDR3 sequences. Sequenced material: blood T cells: a sorted CD56 or NKG2C T cell subset, CD4+ or CD8+ T cells, or bulk PBMC T cells (not recorded which). The receptor set was obtained from a woman between 18 and 75 years old in good health.

The rearrangement joins TRBV14 to TRBJ2-3; TCRdb designates TRBD1, a call that cannot be tested without DNA. The V gene's germline CDR1 is SGHDN and CDR2 FVKESK. The CDR3 is 16 amino acids. This chain's CDR3 is CASSQSGTAITDTQYF.

V is TRBV5-1 and J is TRBJ1-1; TCRdb calls TRBD1, which cannot be checked without DNA. CDR1 and CDR2 (germline): SGHRS, YFSETQ. The CDR3 contains 13 residues. The CDR3 is CASASGGYTEAFF.

The chain has TRBV29-1 and TRBJ1-1. Per the germline V gene, CDR1 is SQVTM and CDR2 is ANQGSEA. There are 12 residues in the CDR3. This chain's CDR3 is CSVGISLSGAFF.

The rearrangement links TRBV15 to TRBJ2-1; the TCRdb call, TRBD1, lacks DNA for checking. The CDR3 has 13 residues. Germline assignment: CDR1 LNHNV and CDR2 YYDKDF (reference sequence). The CDR3 here is CATSQVGGNEQFF.

The J gene is TRBJ2-5, the V gene TRBV4-3; TCRdb indicates TRBD2, and absent DNA this call remains unverified. This CDR3 is 15 amino acids long. CDR1 is LGHNA and CDR2 is YSLEER in the germline V gene. CDR3 protein: CASSQGSGAKETQYF.

The rearrangement joins TRBV7-2 to TRBJ1-2; as DNA is missing, the TRBD1 call by TCRdb cannot be tested. This CDR3 is built from 14 residues. In germline, CDR1 is SGHTA, CDR2 FQGNSA. This CDR3 reads CASSQTQGYYGYTF.

J is TRBJ2-2 and V is TRBV7-2; TCRdb calls TRBD2, which cannot be checked without DNA. The germline gives CDR1 SGHTA, CDR2 FQGNSA. The CDR3 consists of 17 residues. The CDR3 reads CASSRALLAGYGGELFF.

V usage is TRBV5-1 and J usage is TRBJ1-5. The germline CDR1 and CDR2 sequences are SGHRS and YFSETQ. The CDR3 covers 13 residues. The CDR3 loop is CASSLDGPQPQHF.

The chain employs TRBV12-3 or TRBV12-4 and TRBJ2-1; absent DNA, TCRdb's TRBD2 call cannot be checked. The CDR3 is made up of 12 amino acids. The CDR3 here is CASLKREGEQFF.

The chain links TRBV20-1 to TRBJ1-5; TCRdb selects TRBD1, and the lack of DNA leaves this call unchecked. CDR3 length equals 15 residues. Germline lookup yields CDR1 DFQATT and CDR2 SNEGSKA (reference sequence). The CDR3 protein is CSARSGQGTNQPQHF.

The rearrangement links TRBV11-2 to TRBJ2-1; the D gene TCRdb calls, TRBD2, cannot be checked with no DNA. Germline V lookup: CDR1 SGHAT, CDR2 FQNNGV. There are 15 residues in the CDR3. CDR3 amino acids: CASSFPTSGSLEQFF.

The rearrangement uses TRBV7-9 and TRBJ1-2; TCRdb's D gene call, TRBD1, goes unchecked for lack of DNA. The CDR3 contains 13 residues. CDR1 is SEHNR, CDR2 FQNEAQ, per germline (reference sequence). CDR3 in amino acids: CASTSTGGDGYTF.

V and J are TRBV12-3 or TRBV12-4 and TRBJ2-3. This CDR3 has 14 residues. The CDR3 loop reads CASSLDRYTDTQYF.

The chain employs TRBV12-3 or TRBV12-4 and TRBJ2-5; TCRdb proposes TRBD1, but this gene call is untestable without DNA. The CDR3 runs 16 residues. CDR3 in amino acids: CASRKYRDRSQETQYF.

The chain employs TRBV2 and TRBJ2-3. The CDR3 extends over 11 amino acids. Germline V gene sequence: CDR1 SNHLY, CDR2 FYNNEI. CDR3 loop: CASLLEATQYF.

The chain combines TRBV9 with TRBJ2-5; TCRdb outputs TRBD1, but without DNA this stays unchecked. From germline, CDR1 is SGDLS and CDR2 YYNGEE. This CDR3 comprises 17 residues. The CDR3 sequence is CASSVAPAGSQQETQYF.

The V call is TRBV4-3, the J call TRBJ2-3; TCRdb gives TRBD1 as the D gene, but with no DNA this cannot be confirmed. This CDR3 region has 13 residues. Per germline, CDR1 LGHNA and CDR2 YSLEER. The CDR3 loop is CATGGAGIDTQYF.